The clone carrying this T cell receptor beta chain has only one observation. As yet, its antigen is unknown. The ends were cut back, 3 bases at V and 2 bases at J, with 7 bases in the middle. The CDR3 is 13 residues long. CDR1 is SGHTA and CDR2 is FQGNSA in the germline V gene. The source of the sample is a study of early stage breast cancer tumors. About the research overall: Of around 15 invasive breast tumors, more than nine were hormone receptor-positive, HER2-negative. Average read coverage per sample was about 10-fold. General study results and limits: Commonly generated sequences made up most enriched TCRB sequences shared between patients. In most of the 16 patients, blood comparison separated tumor from normal breast.

Sequencing used immunoSEQ multiplex PCR; TCRdb keeps in-frame clones, though not all of them. The table lists about 58,000 clones, about 80% of them singletons. The chain combines TRBV7-2 with TRBJ1-1; D is ambiguous. The sample comprised blood. The receptor was isolated from a person aged 30-39 years with breast cancer. The CDR3 here is CASSFYGNTEAFF. CDR3 nucleotide sequence: TGTGCCAGCAGCTTTTATGGTAACACTGAAGCTTTCTTT.